A single TCR beta chain is shown here with its context. The CDR3 has 15 residues. Unmatched junction bases numbered 13, after V lost 4 bases and J lost 7 bases. The germline V gene has CDR1 SGHVS and CDR2 FQNEAQ. Survey-level resolution applied to immunoSEQ assay v3.0. Some clones are missing from TCRdb's copy, which holds only in-frame ones; the method was immunoSEQ multiplex PCR. The sample contains roughly 35,000 clones, over 75% of which appear only once. The sample comes from a study of long-term antiretroviral therapy in people with HIV. The sample consisted of unsorted PBMCs, taken roughly 3.3 years after starting antiretroviral therapy. The sequence was collected from a man younger than 35 with HIV. The chain links TRBV7-8 to TRBJ2-7, with 7 bases matching TRBD2. In DNA form, the CDR3 reads TGTGCCAGCAGCTCTCGGATACCCGAGCGGGGTGAGCAGTACTTC. This encodes CASSSRIPERGEQYF.